The present entry profiles one T cell receptor beta chain with its context. Its antigen is not known. V shed 7 bases and J shed 0 bases, with 15 bases lying between them. This CDR3 contains 14 residues. Germline loops: CDR1 DFQATT, CDR2 SNEGSKA (reference sequence). This entry comes from a study of vaccination and CD4 T cells after COVID-19. The sample's treatment: roughly 10-day PBMC culture with coronavirus spike peptide pools or control peptides (ViraFEST assay). With the Oncomine TCR Beta short-read assay, DNA from cultured CD4+ T cells was sequenced. From CD4+ T cells that had been cultured, genomic DNA was extracted. TCRdb redid the calling of the PCR reads with MiXCR, one entry per CDR3 protein. Found here are about 8,600 distinct CDR3 sequences, roughly 35% of them singletons; the top ten hold just under 30%.

The rearrangement links TRBV20-1 to TRBJ1-1; D gene ambiguous. The TCR originated in a human donor with COVID-19. Specimen: cultured CD4+ T cells from blood. DNA of the CDR3: TGCAGTGTCCCAGCGCGAGGGATGAACACTGAAGCTTTCTTT. Residues: CSVPARGMNTEAFF.